This T cell receptor beta chain was sequenced in a study of blood T cell repertoires in COVID-19 (dated by TCRdb to between 2020 and 2021). Broadly, across the study: The collaborator samples originated in the United States, Italy and Spain and spanned the acute and convalescent phases of COVID-19. The repertoires were released in a freely available public database meant as a resource for research on the immune response to SARS-CoV-2. Samples came from the ongoing ImmuneRACE study (first 160 participants) plus 1,254 subjects from 6 global collaborators. The material from the prospective study consisted of cDNA or gDNA derived from T cells, B-cell-depleted T cells, or PBMCs. Where HLA class I and class II types were available, the types were taken from metadata supplied by the sample provider, not from assay-based typing. The dataset comprised deeply sampled blood TCRbeta repertoires from subjects exposed to, actively infected with, or recovered from COVID-19. Nearly every sample came with metadata listing a de-identified subject ID, COVID-19 status, age in years and sex.

The germline V gene gives CDR1 as MNHEY and CDR2 as SVGAGI. The junction shows trimming of 7 bases on V and 7 bases on J, and the gene matches do not reach 1 base of it. The CDR3 spans 11 residues, from the cysteine through the phenylalanine. CDR3 DNA is the only sequence kept; it has 33 bases, read in frame from the first base. TCRbeta CDR3 regions were amplified from genomic DNA by means of the immunoSEQ Assay, a bias-controlled multiplex PCR. Concerning the study's data processing: Within the assay, amplification of reference gene primers was used to estimate how many nucleated cells each sample contained. To quantify the absolute abundance of each unique TCRbeta CDR3 rearrangement, sequence reads were collapsed and filtered. For each sample, productive Simpson clonality was calculated by taking the square root of Simpson's diversity index across productive rearrangements. TCRdb re-hosts the immuneACCESS table, in-frame sequences only. Its copies lack some clones; in the studies checked, an unresolved V gene accounts for under half of them, and the cause for the rest is not known. V, J and clone size are taken as reported in that table, and D and trimming were inferred from the DNA itself. This sample has 150,000 to 200,000 clones in its table, and around 82% of those were observed once. The top ten hold 5.5% to 7.5% of the sample.

Overall study results and their limits: The amount of clinical and demographic metadata varied by source and participant and was provided uncurated.

At one collaborating source in Seattle, patients were enrolled during active infection and were followed longitudinally through the course of disease. Each collaborating institution followed its own protocols to collect whole blood in K2EDTA tubes. For TCRbeta analysis, collaborators shipped samples as frozen whole blood, isolated PBMCs, or DNA extracted from either of those sample types. Note on this clone: There is no known antigen for this receptor. Base qualities are not recorded, but no much larger clone differs from it by a single base.

The chain joins TRBV6-5 to TRBJ2-1; 7 middle bases align to TRBD1. The receptor's source is a woman aged 40 to 49 with COVID-19, enrolled during active disease. The sequenced material came from peripheral blood. At the DNA level, the sequence is TGTGCCAGCACCAGGGGGAATGAGCAGTTCTTC. This translates into CASTRGNEQFF.